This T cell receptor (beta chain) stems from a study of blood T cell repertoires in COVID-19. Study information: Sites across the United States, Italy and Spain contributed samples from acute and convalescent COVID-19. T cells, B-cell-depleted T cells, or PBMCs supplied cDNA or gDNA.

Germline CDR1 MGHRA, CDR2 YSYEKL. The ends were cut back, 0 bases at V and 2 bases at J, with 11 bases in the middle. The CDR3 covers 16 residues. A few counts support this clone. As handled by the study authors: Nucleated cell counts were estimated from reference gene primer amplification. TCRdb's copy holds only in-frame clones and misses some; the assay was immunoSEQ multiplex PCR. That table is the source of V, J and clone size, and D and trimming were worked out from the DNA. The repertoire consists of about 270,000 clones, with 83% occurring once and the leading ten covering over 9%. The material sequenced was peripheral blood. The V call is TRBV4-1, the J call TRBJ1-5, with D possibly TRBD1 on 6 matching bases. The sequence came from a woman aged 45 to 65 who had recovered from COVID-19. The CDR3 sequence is CASSQDGGIGNQPQHF. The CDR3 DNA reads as TGCGCCAGCAGCCAAGATGGGGGCATTGGCAATCAGCCCCAGCATTTT.